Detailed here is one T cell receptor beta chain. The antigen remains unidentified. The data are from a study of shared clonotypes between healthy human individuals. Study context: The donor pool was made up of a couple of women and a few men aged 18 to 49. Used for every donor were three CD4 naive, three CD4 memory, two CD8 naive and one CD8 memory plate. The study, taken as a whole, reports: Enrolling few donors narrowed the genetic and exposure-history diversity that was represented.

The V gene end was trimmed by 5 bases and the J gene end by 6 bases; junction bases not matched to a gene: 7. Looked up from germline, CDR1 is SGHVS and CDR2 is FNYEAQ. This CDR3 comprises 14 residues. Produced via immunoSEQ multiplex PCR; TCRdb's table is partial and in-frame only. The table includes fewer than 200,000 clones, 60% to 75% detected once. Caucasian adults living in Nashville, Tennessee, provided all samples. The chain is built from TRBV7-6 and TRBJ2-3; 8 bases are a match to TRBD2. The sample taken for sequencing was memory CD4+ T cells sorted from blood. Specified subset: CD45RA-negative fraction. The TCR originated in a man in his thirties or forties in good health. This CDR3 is CASSGLGGDDTQYF. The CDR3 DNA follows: TGTGCCAGCAGCGGCCTCGGGGGGGACGATACGCAGTATTTT.